One and the same sample provided the 32 T cell receptor beta chains below, sequenced in a study of cytomegalovirus exposure and HLA in healthy donors. The study ran its PCR with 60 Vbeta and 13 Jbeta primers. Profiling relied on immunoSEQ multiplex PCR, and the TCRdb table lists in-frame clones only, not all of them. The data contain tens of thousands of clones, approximately 74% of them singletons. Sequencing was performed on PBMCs. The receptors stem from a woman aged 25 to 39 in good health and CMV-seropositive.

The rearrangement links TRBV29-1 to TRBJ2-7, with 10 bases matching TRBD1. Germline loops: CDR1 SQVTM, CDR2 ANQGSEA. The CDR3 sequence is 13 residues long. V was pared by 5 bases and J by 4 bases, with 5 bases of the junction left unmatched. CDR3 DNA: TGCAGCGTTTATTGGACAGGGGGATACGAGCAGTACTTC. The encoded protein is CSVYWTGGYEQYF.

This clone was seen just once. The gene calls are TRBV2 and TRBJ1-2, with TRBD1 matching 9 bases. The CDR3 sequence is 14 residues long. The germline CDR1 and CDR2 sequences are SNHLY and FYNNEI. With V trimmed by 4 bases and J by 6 bases, 6 bases remained unmatched. CDR3 protein: CASSGNRGHHGYTF. The CDR3, as DNA: TGTGCCAGCAGTGGAAACAGGGGGCATCATGGCTACACCTTC.

This clone was observed a few times. CDR3 bases: TGTGCCACACGGCGGTCAACTAATGAAAAACTGTTTTTT. Residues: CATRRSTNEKLFF. The chain joins TRBV6-5 to TRBJ1-4; D is uncertain. The CDR3 is 13 residues long. V lost 10 bases and J lost 0, with 9 bases in between. Germline CDR1 and CDR2: MNHEY and SVGAGI.

The CDR3 coding sequence is TGCAGTGCGGTCAGGGCCACTGAAGCTTTCTTT. Protein sequence: CSAVRATEAFF. This chain uses TRBV20-1 with TRBJ1-1; a possible D gene is TRBD1 (5 bases). CDR3 length equals 11 residues. V dropped 6 bases and J dropped 4 bases, with 9 bases sitting between them. Germline loops: CDR1 DFQATT, CDR2 SNEGSKA (reference sequence).

The chain employs TRBV4-1 and TRBJ1-1; D is undetermined. This CDR3 contains 15 residues. From germline, CDR1 is MGHRA and CDR2 YSYEKL. Trimming pared 1 base from V and 0 bases from J, leaving 9 bases between. CDR3 region: CASSQAPYMNTEAFF. In nucleotides, the CDR3 is TGCGCCAGCAGCCAAGCCCCTTACATGAACACTGAAGCTTTCTTT.

This chain joins TRBV10-1 and TRBJ2-1; D perhaps matches TRBD2 (6 bases). The CDR3 has 15 residues. Deletions cut 5 bases from V and 0 bases from J, with 11 bases between. The V gene's germline CDR1 is WNHNN and CDR2 SYGVQD (reference sequence). The chain's CDR3 is CASSRDLSSYNEQFF. The DNA for the CDR3 is TGCGCCAGCAGTCGGGACTTGAGCTCCTACAATGAGCAGTTCTTC.

The rearrangement uses TRBV10-3 and TRBJ1-4, with 7 bases matching TRBD1. J lost 3 bases, V lost 6 bases, and 10 bases had no gene match. The germline CDR1 and CDR2 sequences are ENHRY and SYGVKD. This CDR3 contains 16 residues. CDR3: CAISNKGAGANEKLFF. The CDR3 DNA is TGTGCCATCAGCAATAAGGGGGCCGGGGCTAATGAAAAACTGTTTTTT.

As to this clone: One junction end does not reproduce the germline sequence, and a read error may be involved. The rearrangement links TRBV6-1 to TRBJ2-7, with a tentative D call TRBD2 (5 bases). In germline, CDR1 is MNHNS, CDR2 SASEGT. The CDR3 sequence is 12 residues long. CDR3 in amino acids: CASREGLYEQYF. CDR3 bases: TGTGCCAGCAGGGAAGGACTCTACGAGCAGTACTTC.

V usage is TRBV29-1 and J usage is TRBJ1-1; TRBD1 might be the D (6 bases). V was shortened by 5 bases and J by 0 bases, with 10 bases between the two germline ends. Germline CDR1 reads SQVTM; CDR2 reads ANQGSEA. This CDR3 has 13 residues. CDR3 loop: CSVQGQLNTEAFF. The CDR3 nucleotides are TGCAGCGTTCAAGGACAGTTGAACACTGAAGCTTTCTTT.

Worth noting for this clone: One junction end does not reproduce the germline sequence, and a read error may be involved. The chain recombines TRBV4-1 with TRBJ2-1, with TRBD2 identical over 7 bases. Germline V lookup: CDR1 MGHRA, CDR2 YSYEKL. The CDR3 is made up of 17 amino acids. CDR3 sequence: CASSQDWGGSSHNEQFF. The CDR3 DNA is TGCGCCAGCAGCCAAGATTGGGGCGGGAGCTCCCACAATGAGCAGTTCTTC.

DNA of the CDR3: TGTGCCAGCAGCTTGCCAGGGCCCTACCGAGAGACCCAGTACTTC. Encoded protein: CASSLPGPYRETQYF. V and J are TRBV5-6 and TRBJ2-5, with D possibly matching TRBD1 (5 bases). This CDR3 contains 15 residues. The V gene lost 1 base and the J gene lost 4 bases, with 14 bases spanning the gap. The germline V gene has CDR1 SGHDT and CDR2 YYEEEE.

The chain uses TRBV6-6 and TRBJ2-7; D call uncertain. CDR3 size: 11 residues. The ends were cut back, 8 bases at V and 2 bases at J, with 7 bases in the middle. Germline V gene sequence: CDR1 MNHNY, CDR2 SVGAGI (reference sequence). CDR3 region: CASGLTYEQYF. The DNA for the CDR3 is TGTGCCAGCGGGCTGACCTACGAGCAGTACTTC.

The rearrangement joins TRBV4-2 to TRBJ1-1, with D possibly being TRBD1 (6 bases). Germline V CDR1 and CDR2: LGHNA, YNFKEQ. The CDR3 is 16 residues long. The V end lost 3 bases, the J end lost 5 bases, and 19 bases lay between the germline ends. Here the CDR3 DNA reads TGTGCCAGCAGCCATGACCCACAGGGTCCCCGAACTGAAGCTTTCTTT. Amino acids: CASSHDPQGPRTEAFF.

The rearrangement links TRBV5-1 to TRBJ2-7, with D perhaps matching TRBD1 (6 bases). CDR3 size: 13 residues. V lost 2 bases, J lost 2 bases, and 8 bases lay in between. CDR1 and CDR2 from the germline V gene are SGHRS and YFSETQ. The CDR3 is CASSFEGAYEQYF. Here the CDR3 DNA reads TGCGCCAGCAGCTTCGAGGGGGCCTACGAGCAGTACTTC.

Written as DNA, the CDR3 is TGTGCCACCAGCATGGGGGGTAGAAATTATGGCTACACCTTC. Translating it yields CATSMGGRNYGYTF. The chain is built from TRBV15 and TRBJ1-2; D perhaps matches TRBD1 (5 bases). V shed 4 bases and J shed 5 bases, with 14 bases lying between them. Germline lookup yields CDR1 LNHNV and CDR2 YYDKDF (reference sequence). The CDR3 is 14 residues long.

The rearrangement uses TRBV5-4 and TRBJ2-2; D gene ambiguous. The germline V gene encodes CDR1 SGHNT and CDR2 YYREEE (reference sequence). This CDR3 spans 16 amino acids. Trimming stripped 4 bases from V and 5 bases from J, with 18 bases between. The CDR3, as DNA: TGTGCCAGCAGCCCCACCGAACCACTGATGACCGGGGAGCTGTTTTTT. Protein product: CASSPTEPLMTGELFF.

The rearrangement links TRBV6-5 to TRBJ2-7; 8 bases line up with TRBD1. The ends lost 0 bases at V and 2 bases at J; junction bases unmatched: 6. This CDR3 spans 16 amino acids. Germline V CDR1 and CDR2: MNHEY, SVGAGI. CDR3 protein: CASSYSMAGGTYEQYF. The DNA for the CDR3 is TGTGCCAGCAGTTACTCGATGGCAGGGGGCACCTACGAGCAGTACTTC.

This rearrangement joins TRBV7-2 to TRBJ1-1, with D maybe TRBD1 (6 bases). Per germline, CDR1 SGHTA and CDR2 FQGNSA. The CDR3 totals 18 residues. Between the trimmed V and J ends, which lost 2 bases and 3 bases, there was a span of 22 bases. For the CDR3, the DNA is TGTGCCAGCAGCTTAAACCCCCCCGGGGGGCTAGTGTACACTGAAGCTTTCTTT. Its protein product is CASSLNPPGGLVYTEAFF.

About this clone: One junction end disagrees with the germline gene, perhaps due to a read error. The rearrangement joins TRBV7-7 to TRBJ2-1; 8 nucleotides match TRBD2. Looked up from germline, CDR1 is SSHAT and CDR2 is FNYEAQ (reference sequence). The CDR3 contains 15 residues. The CDR3, as DNA: TGTGCTAGCAGCCCAGAGAGCGGGAGTTACAATGAGCAGTTCTTC. It specifies CASSPESGSYNEQFF.

The chain has TRBV7-2 and TRBJ1-4, with D perhaps TRBD1 (5 bases). V shed 1 base and J shed 3 bases, with 9 bases lying between them. This CDR3 comprises 15 residues. CDR1 and CDR2 (germline): SGHTA, FQGNSA. The CDR3 coding sequence is TGTGCCAGCAGCTTAGAGGGACTTTCTAATGAAAAACTGTTTTTT. Translated: CASSLEGLSNEKLFF. The whole variable domain, remainder taken from reference TRBV7-2 and TRBJ1-4, is GAGVSQSPSNKVTEKGKDVELRCDPISGHTALYWYRQSLGQGLEFLIYFQGNSAPDKSGLPSDRFSAERTGGSVSTLTIQRTQQEDSAVYLCASSLEGLSNEKLFFGSGTQLSVL.

The chain combines TRBV19 with TRBJ2-7; no reliable D call. V lost 7 bases and J lost 6, with 19 bases in between. The CDR3 runs 14 residues. CDR1 is LNHDA and CDR2 is SQIVND in the germline V gene (reference sequence). DNA of the CDR3: TGTGCCAGTACCCCGCAGAGTTCCCCAGGCGAGCAGTACTTC. This sequence encodes CASTPQSSPGEQYF.

The chain carries TRBV5-1 and TRBJ2-5, with 10 nucleotides matching TRBD2. CDR3 length: 17 residues. The trim removed 4 bases at V and 4 bases at J, leaving 13 bases unmatched. The germline CDR1 and CDR2 sequences are SGHRS and YFSETQ. The CDR3 loop reads CASSIELSGRPSETQYF. CDR3 DNA: TGCGCCAGCAGCATCGAGCTTAGCGGGAGGCCTTCAGAGACCCAGTACTTC.

The chain joins TRBV6-6 to TRBJ2-7; 7 positions match TRBD2. V lost 6 bases and J lost 3; bases outside the gene matches: 8. CDR3 length: 14 residues. Germline CDR1 reads MNHNY; CDR2 reads SVGAGI (reference sequence). The CDR3 spells CASSPGGGGYEQYF. As DNA, the CDR3 is TGTGCCAGCAGCCCGGGGGGAGGTGGCTACGAGCAGTACTTC.

The V gene is TRBV18, the J gene TRBJ1-1; D not certain. Per germline, CDR1 KGHSH and CDR2 LQKENI. The CDR3 spans 13 residues. Trimming cost V 5 bases and J 0 bases, with 7 bases left between them. The CDR3 DNA reads as TGTGCCAGCTCAATCCAGATGAACACTGAAGCTTTCTTT. It encodes CASSIQMNTEAFF.

The gene calls are TRBV5-1 and TRBJ2-3, with a tentative D call TRBD2 (5 bases). Germline lookup yields CDR1 SGHRS and CDR2 YFSETQ. The CDR3 covers 15 residues. Trimming took off 0 bases at V and 2 bases at J, with 10 bases between the two ends. The CDR3 region has the DNA TGCGCCAGCAGCTTGGAGAGGGCAGCCACAGATACGCAGTATTTT. Its translation: CASSLERAATDTQYF.

The rearrangement uses TRBV10-2 and TRBJ2-7; a possible D gene is TRBD2 (6 bases). V was pared by 0 bases and J by 1 base, with 10 bases between. The germline V gene encodes CDR1 WSHSY and CDR2 SAAADI. The CDR3 covers 15 residues. The CDR3 DNA is TGCGCCAGCAGTGAGTCGAGCGGGCTTTCCTACGAGCAGTACTTC. Its translation is CASSESSGLSYEQYF.

The chain uses TRBV5-1 and TRBJ2-5; D not resolved. Deletions cut 0 bases from V and 3 bases from J, with 9 bases between. Germline values: CDR1 SGHRS, CDR2 YFSETQ. The CDR3 has 14 amino acids. The CDR3 region is CASSLDRGEETQYF. The CDR3 region has the DNA TGCGCCAGCAGCTTGGATCGCGGAGAAGAGACCCAGTACTTC.

Worth noting for this clone: At one of its ends the junction is not consistent with the germline gene, which may arise from a read error. The chain recombines TRBV28 with TRBJ1-1; D may be TRBD1 (5 bases). The germline V gene has CDR1 MDHEN and CDR2 SYDVKM. This CDR3 spans 12 amino acids. The CDR3 loop reads CASSPVVREAAF. The CDR3 DNA reads TGTGCCAGCAGCCCTGTGGTCAGGGAGGCAGCCTTT.

This rearrangement joins TRBV4-1 to TRBJ2-7; 10 nucleotides align to TRBD2. This CDR3 is 18 amino acids long. The V and J ends lost 1 base and 1 base, in that order; junction bases with no gene match: 10. Germline assignment: CDR1 MGHRA and CDR2 YSYEKL. CDR3 protein: CASSQGTTSGIGSYEQYF. The CDR3, as DNA: TGCGCCAGCAGCCAAGGAACTACTAGCGGGATAGGGTCCTACGAGCAGTACTTC.

The table lists this clone with a few counts. This chain joins TRBV4-2 and TRBJ2-6; no definite D call. Trimming left V 3 bases short and J 2 bases short, with 11 bases between. CDR1 is LGHNA and CDR2 is YNFKEQ in the germline V gene. CDR3 length: 16 amino acids. As DNA, the CDR3 is TGTGCCAGCAGCCAGGTGGTTAGAACTGGGGCCAACGTCCTGACTTTC. The encoded protein is CASSQVVRTGANVLTF.

This clone was seen a single time. This rearrangement joins TRBV7-2 to TRBJ1-2; 10 nucleotides line up with TRBD1. The length of the CDR3 is 15 residues. From germline, CDR1 is SGHTA and CDR2 FQGNSA. V lost 7 bases to trimming and J lost 8 bases; unmatched junction nucleotides: 13. CDR3 nucleotides: TGTGCCAGCACCGAGACCGGGACAGGGGCTTACGGCTACACCTTC. It encodes CASTETGTGAYGYTF.

CDR3 residues: CSVDSGRTQETQYF. CDR3 DNA sequence: TGCAGCGTCGATAGCGGGAGGACTCAAGAGACCCAGTACTTC. The chain has TRBV29-1 and TRBJ2-5, with 10 bases matching TRBD2. V lost 6 bases and J lost 2; bases outside the gene matches: 6. CDR1 and CDR2 (germline): SQVTM, ANQGSEA. This CDR3 contains 14 residues.